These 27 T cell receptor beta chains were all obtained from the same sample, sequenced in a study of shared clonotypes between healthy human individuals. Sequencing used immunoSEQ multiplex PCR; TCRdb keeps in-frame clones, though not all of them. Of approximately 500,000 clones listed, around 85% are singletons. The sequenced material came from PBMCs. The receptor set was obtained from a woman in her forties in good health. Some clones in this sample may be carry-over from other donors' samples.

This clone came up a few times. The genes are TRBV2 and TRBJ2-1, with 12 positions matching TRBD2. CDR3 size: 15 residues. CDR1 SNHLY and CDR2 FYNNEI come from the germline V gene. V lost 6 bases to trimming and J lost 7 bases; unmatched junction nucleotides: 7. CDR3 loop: CASSAASGRANEQFF. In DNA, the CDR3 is TGTGCCAGCAGCGCGGCTAGCGGGAGGGCGAATGAGCAGTTCTTC.

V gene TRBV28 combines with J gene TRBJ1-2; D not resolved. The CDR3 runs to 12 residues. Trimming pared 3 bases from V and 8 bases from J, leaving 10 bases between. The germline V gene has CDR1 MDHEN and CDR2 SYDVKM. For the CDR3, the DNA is TGTGCCAGCAGTTTTATCGGAGACGGCTACACCTTC. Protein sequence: CASSFIGDGYTF.

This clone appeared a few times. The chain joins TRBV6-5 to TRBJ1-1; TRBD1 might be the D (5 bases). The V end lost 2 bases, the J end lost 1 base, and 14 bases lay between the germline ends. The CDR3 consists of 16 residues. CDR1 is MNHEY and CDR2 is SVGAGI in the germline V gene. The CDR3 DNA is TGTGCCAGCAGTTACAGGGCAGGGCGAGGGAACACTGAAGCTTTCTTT. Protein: CASSYRAGRGNTEAFF.

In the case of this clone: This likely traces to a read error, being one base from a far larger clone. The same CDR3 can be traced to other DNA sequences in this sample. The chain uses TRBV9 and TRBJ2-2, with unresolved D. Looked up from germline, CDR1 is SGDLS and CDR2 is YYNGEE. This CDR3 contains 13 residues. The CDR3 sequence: CASSELNTGELFF. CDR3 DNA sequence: TGTGCAAGCAGCGAATTGAACACCGGGGAGCTGTTTTTT.

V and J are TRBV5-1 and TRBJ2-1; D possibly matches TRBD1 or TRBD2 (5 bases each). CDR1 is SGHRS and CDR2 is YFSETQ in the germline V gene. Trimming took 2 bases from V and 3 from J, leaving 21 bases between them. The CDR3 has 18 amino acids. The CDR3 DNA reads TGCGCCAGCAGCTTACGGACTTCTCGCAGGGCTGTCTACAATGAGCAGTTCTTC. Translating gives CASSLRTSRRAVYNEQFF.

The CDR3 DNA reads TGTGCCAGCAGCTCACGATCACAAGCCTACGAGCAGTACTTC. Residues: CASSSRSQAYEQYF. The chain combines TRBV11-2 with TRBJ2-7; D call uncertain. This CDR3 has 14 amino acids. Germline V gives CDR1 SGHAT, CDR2 FQNNGV. Trimming took off 4 bases at V and 2 bases at J, with 12 bases between the two ends.

CDR3 sequence: CASSDIGTSGRGTGELFF. CDR3 DNA: TGTGCCAGCAGTGATATCGGGACTAGCGGGAGGGGCACCGGGGAGCTGTTTTTT. The J gene is TRBJ2-2, the V gene TRBV6-1; 16 bases agree with TRBD2. After removal of 3 bases from V and 4 bases from J, the junction contained 5 bases not matched to a gene. The germline gives CDR1 MNHNS, CDR2 SASEGT. The CDR3 is 18 amino acids.

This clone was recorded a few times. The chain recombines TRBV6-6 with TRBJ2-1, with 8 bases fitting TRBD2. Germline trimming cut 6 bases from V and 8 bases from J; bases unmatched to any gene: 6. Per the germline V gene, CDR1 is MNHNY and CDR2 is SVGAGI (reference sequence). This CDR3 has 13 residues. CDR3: CASSLTSEDEQFF. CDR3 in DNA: TGTGCCAGCAGCCTGACTAGCGAGGATGAGCAGTTCTTC.

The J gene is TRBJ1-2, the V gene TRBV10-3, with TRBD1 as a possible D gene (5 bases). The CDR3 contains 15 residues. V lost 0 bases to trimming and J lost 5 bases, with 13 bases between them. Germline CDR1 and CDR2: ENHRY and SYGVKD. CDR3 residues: CAISESRGWVYGYTF. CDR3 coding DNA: TGTGCCATCAGTGAGTCGAGGGGTTGGGTTTATGGCTACACCTTC.

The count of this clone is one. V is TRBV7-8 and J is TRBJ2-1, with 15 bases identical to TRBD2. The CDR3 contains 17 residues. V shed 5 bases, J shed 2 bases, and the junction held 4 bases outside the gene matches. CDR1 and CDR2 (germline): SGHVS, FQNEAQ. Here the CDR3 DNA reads TGTGCCAGCAGCGACCGGACTAGCGGGAGGGCCTACAATGAGCAGTTCTTC. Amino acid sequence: CASSDRTSGRAYNEQFF.

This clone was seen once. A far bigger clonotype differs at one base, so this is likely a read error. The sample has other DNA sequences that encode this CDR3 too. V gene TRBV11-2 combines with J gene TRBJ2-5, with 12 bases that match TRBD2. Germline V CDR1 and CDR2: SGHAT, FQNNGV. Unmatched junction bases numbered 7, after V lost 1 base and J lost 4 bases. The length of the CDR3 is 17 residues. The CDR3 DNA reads TGTGCCAGCAGCTTAGGCTCTAGCGGGAGGGCCTCAGAGACCCAGTACTTC. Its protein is CASSLGSSGRASETQYF.

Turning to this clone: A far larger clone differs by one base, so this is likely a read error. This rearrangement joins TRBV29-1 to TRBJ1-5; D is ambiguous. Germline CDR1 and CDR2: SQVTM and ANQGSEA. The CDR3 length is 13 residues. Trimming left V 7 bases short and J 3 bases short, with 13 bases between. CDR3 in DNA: TGCAGCGCATCGGACGGAAACAATCAGCCCCAGCATTTT. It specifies CSASDGNNQPQHF.

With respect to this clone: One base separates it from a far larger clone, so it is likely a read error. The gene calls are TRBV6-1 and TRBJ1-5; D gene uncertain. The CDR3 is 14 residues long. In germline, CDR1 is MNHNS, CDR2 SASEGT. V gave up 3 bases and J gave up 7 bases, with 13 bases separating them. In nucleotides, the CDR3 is TGTGCCAGCAGTGAGGGTTTTGAGGTACAGCCCCAGCATTTT. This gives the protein CASSEGFEVQPQHF.

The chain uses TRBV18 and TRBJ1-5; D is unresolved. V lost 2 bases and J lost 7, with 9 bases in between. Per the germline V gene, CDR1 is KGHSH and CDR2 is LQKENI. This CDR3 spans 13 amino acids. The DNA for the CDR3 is TGTGCCAGCTCACCAAGAAGGGAACAGCCCCAGCATTTT. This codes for CASSPRREQPQHF.

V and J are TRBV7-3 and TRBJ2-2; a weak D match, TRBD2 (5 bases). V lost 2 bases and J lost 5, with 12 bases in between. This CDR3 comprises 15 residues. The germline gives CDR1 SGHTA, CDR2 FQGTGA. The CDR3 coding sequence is TGTGCCAGCAGCTTATGGGGAGATGGAACCGGGGAGCTGTTTTTT. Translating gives CASSLWGDGTGELFF.

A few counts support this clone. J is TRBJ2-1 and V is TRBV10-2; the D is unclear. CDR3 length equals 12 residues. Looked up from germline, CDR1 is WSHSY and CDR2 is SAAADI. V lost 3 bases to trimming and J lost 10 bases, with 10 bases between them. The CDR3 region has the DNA TGCGCCAGCAGTGATATGTGGACCGAGCAGTTCTTC. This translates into CASSDMWTEQFF.

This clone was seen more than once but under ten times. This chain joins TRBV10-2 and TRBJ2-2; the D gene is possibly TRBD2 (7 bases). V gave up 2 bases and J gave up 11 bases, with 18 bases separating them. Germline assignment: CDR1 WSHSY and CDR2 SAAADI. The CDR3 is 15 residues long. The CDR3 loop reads CASSETRGGGAELFF. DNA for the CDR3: TGCGCCAGCAGTGAGACCCGCGGGGGCGGGGCTGAGCTGTTTTTT.

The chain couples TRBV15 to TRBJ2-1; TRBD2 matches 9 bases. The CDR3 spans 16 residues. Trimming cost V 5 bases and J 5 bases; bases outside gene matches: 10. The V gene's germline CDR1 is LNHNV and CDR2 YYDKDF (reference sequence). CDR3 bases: TGTGCCACCAGCGCACAGGGACTAGCTAGCCACAATGAGCAGTTCTTC. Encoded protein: CATSAQGLASHNEQFF.

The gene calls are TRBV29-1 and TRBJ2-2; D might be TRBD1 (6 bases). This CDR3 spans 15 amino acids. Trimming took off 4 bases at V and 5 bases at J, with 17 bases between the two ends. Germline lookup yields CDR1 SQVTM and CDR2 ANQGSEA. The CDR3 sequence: CSVAATGTTTGELFF. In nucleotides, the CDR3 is TGCAGCGTTGCTGCGACCGGGACAACGACCGGGGAGCTGTTTTTT.

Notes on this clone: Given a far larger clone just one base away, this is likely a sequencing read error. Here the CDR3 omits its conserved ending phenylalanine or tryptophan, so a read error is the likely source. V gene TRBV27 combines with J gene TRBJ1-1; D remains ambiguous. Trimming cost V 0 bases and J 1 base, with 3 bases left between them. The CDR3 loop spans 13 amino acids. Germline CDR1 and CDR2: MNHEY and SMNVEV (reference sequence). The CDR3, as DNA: TGTGCCAGCAGTTTATCGAGGAACACTGAAGCTTTCTCT. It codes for CASSLSRNTEAFS.

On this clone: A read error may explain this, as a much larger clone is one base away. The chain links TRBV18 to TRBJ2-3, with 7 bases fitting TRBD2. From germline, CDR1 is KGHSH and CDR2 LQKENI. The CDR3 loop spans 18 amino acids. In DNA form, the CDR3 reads TGTGCCAGCCCACCACCGCCTAGCGGATTATCTAGCACAGATACGCAGTATTTT. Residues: CASPPPPSGLSSTDTQYF.

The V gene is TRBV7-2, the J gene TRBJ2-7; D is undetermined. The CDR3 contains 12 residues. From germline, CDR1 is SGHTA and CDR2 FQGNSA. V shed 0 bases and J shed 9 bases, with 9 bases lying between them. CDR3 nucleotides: TGTGCCAGCAGCTTAGCGGTTGGCGGGCAGTACTTC. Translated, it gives CASSLAVGGQYF.

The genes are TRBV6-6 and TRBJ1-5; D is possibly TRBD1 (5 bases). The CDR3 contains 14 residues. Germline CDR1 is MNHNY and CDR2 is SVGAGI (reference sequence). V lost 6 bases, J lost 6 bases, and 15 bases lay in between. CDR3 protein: CASSRFRDTQPQHF. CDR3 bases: TGTGCCAGCAGCCGCTTCAGGGATACTCAGCCCCAGCATTTT.

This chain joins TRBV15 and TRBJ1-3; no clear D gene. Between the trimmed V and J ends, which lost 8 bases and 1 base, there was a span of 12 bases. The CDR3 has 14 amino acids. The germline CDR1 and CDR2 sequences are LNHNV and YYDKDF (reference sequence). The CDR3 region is CATRSESSGNTIYF. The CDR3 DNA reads TGTGCCACCCGAAGCGAAAGTTCTGGAAACACCATATATTTT.

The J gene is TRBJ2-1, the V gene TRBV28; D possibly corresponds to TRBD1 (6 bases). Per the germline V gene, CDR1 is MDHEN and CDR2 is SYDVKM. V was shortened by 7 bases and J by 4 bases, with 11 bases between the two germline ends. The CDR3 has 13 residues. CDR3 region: CASIDRTYNEQFF. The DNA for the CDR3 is TGTGCCAGCATCGACAGGACTTACAATGAGCAGTTCTTC.

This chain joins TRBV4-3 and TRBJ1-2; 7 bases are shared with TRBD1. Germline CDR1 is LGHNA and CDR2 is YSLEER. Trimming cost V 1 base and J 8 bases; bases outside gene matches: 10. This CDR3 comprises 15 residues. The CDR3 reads CASSQVGQGVIGYTF. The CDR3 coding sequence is TGCGCCAGCAGCCAAGTGGGGCAGGGGGTGATCGGCTACACCTTC.

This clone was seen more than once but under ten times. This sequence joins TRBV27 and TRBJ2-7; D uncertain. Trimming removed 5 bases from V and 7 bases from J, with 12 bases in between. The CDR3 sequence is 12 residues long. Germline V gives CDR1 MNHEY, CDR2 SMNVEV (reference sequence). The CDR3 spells CASSPEVREQYF. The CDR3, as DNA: TGTGCCAGCAGTCCCGAGGTGAGGGAGCAGTACTTC.